The clone carrying this T cell receptor (beta chain) occurred once. The data were obtained in a study of cytomegalovirus exposure and HLA in healthy donors. V was cut by 0 bases and J by 6 bases, with 14 bases left in between. The CDR3 sequence is 15 residues long. CDR1 and CDR2 from the germline V gene are MNHEY and SVGAGI. Primers: 60 Vbeta forward and 13 Jbeta reverse. Assay used: immunoSEQ multiplex PCR; TCRdb lists only in-frame clones, some missing. The sample shows over 75,000 clones, 75% to 80% of them seen only once. This clonotype was obtained from a female donor in good health and CMV-seronegative. What was sequenced was PBMCs. The chain joins TRBV6-5 to TRBJ1-2; the D gene is possibly TRBD1 (5 bases). CDR3: CASSYSQRGGDGYTF. In DNA, the CDR3 is TGTGCCAGCAGTTACTCTCAAAGGGGAGGGGATGGCTACACCTTC.